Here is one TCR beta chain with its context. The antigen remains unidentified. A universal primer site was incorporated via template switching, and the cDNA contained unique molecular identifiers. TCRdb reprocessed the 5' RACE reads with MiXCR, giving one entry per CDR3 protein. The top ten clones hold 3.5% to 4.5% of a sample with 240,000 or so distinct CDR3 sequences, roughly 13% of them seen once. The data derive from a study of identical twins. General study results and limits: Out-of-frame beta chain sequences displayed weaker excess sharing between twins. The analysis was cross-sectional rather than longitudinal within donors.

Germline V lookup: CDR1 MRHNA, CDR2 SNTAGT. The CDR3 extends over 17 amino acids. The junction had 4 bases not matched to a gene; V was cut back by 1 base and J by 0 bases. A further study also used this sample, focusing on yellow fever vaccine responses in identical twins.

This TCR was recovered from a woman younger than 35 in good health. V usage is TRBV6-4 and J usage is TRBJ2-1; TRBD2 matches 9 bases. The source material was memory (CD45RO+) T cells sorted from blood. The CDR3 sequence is CASSDLTSGSSYNEQFF. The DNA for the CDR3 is TGTGCCAGCAGTGACTTGACTAGCGGAAGCTCCTACAATGAGCAGTTCTTC.